This T cell receptor (beta chain) was found in a study of OX40 agonist ivuxolimab in advanced cancers. Overall study findings and caveats: CD8+ T cells (on average) carried more expanded clones than CD4+ T cells.

Only in-frame clones appear in the TCRdb table, and some are missing; sequencing was by immunoSEQ multiplex PCR. The sample has 80,000 to 85,000 clones, around 80% seen once. As for this clone: The target antigen is unknown.

Germline V gene sequence: CDR1 MNHEY, CDR2 SVGAGI. This CDR3 has 15 amino acids. Trimming shortened V by 0 bases and J by 0 bases, and 5 bases separated the two germline ends. This receptor was taken from an adult with an advanced solid tumor such as melanoma, head and neck, liver or kidney cancer. This sequence joins TRBV6-5 and TRBJ2-2, with a weak D call TRBD1 (5 bases). The source was CD4+ or CD8+ T cells sorted from blood, collected in a trial of the OX40 agonist ivuxolimab. CDR3 region: CASSYSTANTGELFF. The CDR3 DNA reads as TGTGCCAGCAGTTACTCGACAGCGAACACCGGGGAGCTGTTTTTT.